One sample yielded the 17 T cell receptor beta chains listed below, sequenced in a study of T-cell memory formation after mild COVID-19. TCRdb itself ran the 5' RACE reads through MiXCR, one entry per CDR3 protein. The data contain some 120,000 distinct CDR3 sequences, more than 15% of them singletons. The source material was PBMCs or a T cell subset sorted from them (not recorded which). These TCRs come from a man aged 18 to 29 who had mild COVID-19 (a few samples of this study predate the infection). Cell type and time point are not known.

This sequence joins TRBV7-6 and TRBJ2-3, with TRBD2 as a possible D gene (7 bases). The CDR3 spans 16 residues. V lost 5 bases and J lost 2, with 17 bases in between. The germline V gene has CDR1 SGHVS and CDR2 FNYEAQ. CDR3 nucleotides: TGTGCCAGCAGCCCCCTAGGGGGGGGGATCACAGATACGCAGTATTTT. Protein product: CASSPLGGGITDTQYF.

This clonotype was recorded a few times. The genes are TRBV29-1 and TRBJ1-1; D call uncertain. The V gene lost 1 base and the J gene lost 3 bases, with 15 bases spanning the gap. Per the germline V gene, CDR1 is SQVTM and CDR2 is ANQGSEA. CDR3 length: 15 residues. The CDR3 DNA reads TGCAGCGTTGAAGGTGGTTTTGGCTCCGACACTGAAGCTTTCTTT. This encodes CSVEGGFGSDTEAFF.

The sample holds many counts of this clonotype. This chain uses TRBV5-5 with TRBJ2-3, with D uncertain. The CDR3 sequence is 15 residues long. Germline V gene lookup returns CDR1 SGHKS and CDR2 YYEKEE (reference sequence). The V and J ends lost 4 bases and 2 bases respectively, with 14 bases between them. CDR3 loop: CASSVGAADTDTQYF. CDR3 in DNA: TGTGCCAGCAGCGTGGGCGCGGCTGACACAGATACGCAGTATTTT.

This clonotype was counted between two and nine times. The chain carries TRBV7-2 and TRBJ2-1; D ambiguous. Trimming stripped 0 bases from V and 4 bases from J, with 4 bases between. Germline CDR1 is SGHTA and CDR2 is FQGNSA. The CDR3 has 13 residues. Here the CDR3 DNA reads TGTGCCAGCAGCTTAGCTGTGTACAATGAGCAGTTCTTC. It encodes CASSLAVYNEQFF. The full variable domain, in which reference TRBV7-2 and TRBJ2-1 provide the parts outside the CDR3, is GAGVSQSPSNKVTEKGKDVELRCDPISGHTALYWYRQSLGQGLEFLIYFQGNSAPDKSGLPSDRFSAERTGGSVSTLTIQRTQQEDSAVYLCASSLAVYNEQFFGPGTRLTVL.

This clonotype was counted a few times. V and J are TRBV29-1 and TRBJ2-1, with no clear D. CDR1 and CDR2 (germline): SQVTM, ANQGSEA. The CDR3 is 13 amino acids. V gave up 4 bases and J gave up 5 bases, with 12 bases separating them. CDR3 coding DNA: TGCAGCGTTGGTCGGGCCGGACACAATGAGCAGTTCTTC. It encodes CSVGRAGHNEQFF.

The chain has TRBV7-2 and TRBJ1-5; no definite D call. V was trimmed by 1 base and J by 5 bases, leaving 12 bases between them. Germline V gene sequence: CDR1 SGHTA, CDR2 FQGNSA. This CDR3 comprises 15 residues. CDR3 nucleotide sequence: TGTGCCAGCAGCTTAGGTTCGGCAGTTCATCAGCCCCAGCATTTT. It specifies CASSLGSAVHQPQHF.

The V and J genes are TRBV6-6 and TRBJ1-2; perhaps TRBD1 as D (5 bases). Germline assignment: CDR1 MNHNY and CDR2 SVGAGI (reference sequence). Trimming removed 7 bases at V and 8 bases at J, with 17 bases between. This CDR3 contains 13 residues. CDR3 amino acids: CASISQGLMGYTF. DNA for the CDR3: TGTGCCAGCATTTCCCAGGGCCTTATGGGCTACACCTTC.

Here the CDR3 reads CASSHLGKATLLSTDTQYF. As DNA, the CDR3 is TGCGCCAGCAGCCACCTGGGAAAGGCCACACTCCTAAGCACAGATACGCAGTATTTT. V usage is TRBV4-3 and J usage is TRBJ2-3, with D uncertain. There are 19 residues in the CDR3. From germline, CDR1 is LGHNA and CDR2 YSLEER. Trimming cost V 3 bases and J 0 bases, with 22 bases left between them.

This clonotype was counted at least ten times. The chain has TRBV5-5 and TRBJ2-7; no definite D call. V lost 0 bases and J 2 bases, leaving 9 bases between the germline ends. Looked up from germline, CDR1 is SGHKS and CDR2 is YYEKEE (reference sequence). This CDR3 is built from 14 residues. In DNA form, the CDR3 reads TGTGCCAGCAGCTTGGGGGTAAACCCCTACGAGCAGTACGTC. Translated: CASSLGVNPYEQYV.

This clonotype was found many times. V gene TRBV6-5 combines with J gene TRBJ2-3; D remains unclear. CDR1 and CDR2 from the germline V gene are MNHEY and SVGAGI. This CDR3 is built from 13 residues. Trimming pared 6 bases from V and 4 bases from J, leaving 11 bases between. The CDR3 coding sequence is TGTGCCAGCAGGTCTCCCGGACCAGATACGCAGTATTTT. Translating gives CASRSPGPDTQYF.

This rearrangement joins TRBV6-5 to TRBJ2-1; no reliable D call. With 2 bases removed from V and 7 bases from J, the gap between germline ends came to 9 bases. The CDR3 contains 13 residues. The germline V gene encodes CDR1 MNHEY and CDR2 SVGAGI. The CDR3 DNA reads TGTGCCAGCAGTTACGATACCGGAAATGAGCAGTTCTTC. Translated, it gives CASSYDTGNEQFF.

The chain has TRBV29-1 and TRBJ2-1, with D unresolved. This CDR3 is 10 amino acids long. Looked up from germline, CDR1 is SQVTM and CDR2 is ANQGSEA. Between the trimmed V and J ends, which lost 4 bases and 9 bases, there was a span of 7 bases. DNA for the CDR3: TGCAGCGTTGGCGGACCTGAGCAGTTCTTC. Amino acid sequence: CSVGGPEQFF.

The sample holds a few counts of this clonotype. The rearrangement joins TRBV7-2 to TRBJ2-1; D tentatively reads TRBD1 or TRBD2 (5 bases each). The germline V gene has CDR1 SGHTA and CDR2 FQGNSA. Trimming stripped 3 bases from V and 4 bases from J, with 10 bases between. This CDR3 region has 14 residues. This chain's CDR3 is CASSLGREYNEQFF. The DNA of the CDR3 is TGTGCCAGCAGCTTGGGCAGGGAGTACAATGAGCAGTTCTTC. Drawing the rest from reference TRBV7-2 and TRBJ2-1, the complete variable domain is GAGVSQSPSNKVTEKGKDVELRCDPISGHTALYWYRQSLGQGLEFLIYFQGNSAPDKSGLPSDRFSAERTGGSVSTLTIQRTQQEDSAVYLCASSLGREYNEQFFGPGTRLTVL.

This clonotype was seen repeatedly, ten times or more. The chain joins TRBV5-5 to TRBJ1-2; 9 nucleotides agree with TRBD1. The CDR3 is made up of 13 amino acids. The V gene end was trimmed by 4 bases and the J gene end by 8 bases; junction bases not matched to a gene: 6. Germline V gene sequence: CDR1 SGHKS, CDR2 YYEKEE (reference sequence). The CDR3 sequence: CASSTTGGGGYTF. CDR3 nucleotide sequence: TGTGCCAGCAGCACAACAGGGGGCGGAGGCTACACCTTC.

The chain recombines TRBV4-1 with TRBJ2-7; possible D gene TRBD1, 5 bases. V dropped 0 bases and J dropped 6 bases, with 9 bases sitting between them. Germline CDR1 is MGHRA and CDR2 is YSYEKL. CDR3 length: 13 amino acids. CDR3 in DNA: TGCGCCAGCAGCCAAGAGCAGGGTAGCGAGCAGTACTTC. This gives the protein CASSQEQGSEQYF.

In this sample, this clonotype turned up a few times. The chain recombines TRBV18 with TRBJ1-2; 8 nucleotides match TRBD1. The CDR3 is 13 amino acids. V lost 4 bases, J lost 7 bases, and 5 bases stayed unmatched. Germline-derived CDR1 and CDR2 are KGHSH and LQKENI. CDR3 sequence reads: CASSLDRVGGYTF. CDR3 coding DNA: TGTGCCAGCTCACTGGACAGGGTCGGTGGCTACACCTTC.

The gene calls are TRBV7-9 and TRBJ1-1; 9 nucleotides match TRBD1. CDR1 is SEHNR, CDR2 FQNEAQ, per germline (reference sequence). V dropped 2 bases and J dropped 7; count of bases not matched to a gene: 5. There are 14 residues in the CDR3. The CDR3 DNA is TGTGCCAGCAGCTTAAGACAGGGGGATAGTGAAGCTTTCTTT. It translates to CASSLRQGDSEAFF.